The T cell receptor (beta chain) under discussion was sequenced for a study of T cell changes during pregnancy in multiple sclerosis. Data came from immunoSEQ multiplex PCR; TCRdb stores just in-frame clones and leaves some out. The repertoire holds 65,000 to 85,000 clones, with about nine tenths as singletons. After removal of 4 bases from V and 10 bases from J, the junction contained 10 bases not matched to a gene. The germline V gene encodes CDR1 SGHDN and CDR2 FVKESK. The CDR3 spans 15 residues. This sample comprised CD4+ T cells from peripheral blood mononuclear cells, obtained after pregnancy. This rearrangement joins TRBV14 to TRBJ2-1, with 10 nucleotides matching TRBD2. This receptor was obtained from a female donor with multiple sclerosis, enrolled in a pregnancy study. The CDR3 protein is CASSLLRSGRGEQFF. CDR3 DNA sequence: TGTGCCAGCAGCCTCCTAAGAAGCGGGAGGGGCGAGCAGTTCTTC.